These 26 T cell receptor beta chains came from one sample sequenced in a study of Tregs in tolerant kidney transplant recipients. Sequencing was performed with immunoSEQ multiplex PCR; in TCRdb, only in-frame clones are kept and a portion is missing. The table lists roughly 250,000 clones, more than 65% of them singletons. Sequenced: CD4+ T cells from blood. Receptors were obtained from a human donor in good health.

The genes are TRBV5-4 and TRBJ2-1; either TRBD1 or TRBD2 may supply D (5 bases each). This CDR3 has 14 amino acids. Germline V gene sequence: CDR1 SGHNT, CDR2 YYREEE (reference sequence). The V and J ends lost 4 bases and 3 bases respectively, with 11 bases between them. CDR3 coding DNA: TGTGCCAGCAGCCGGGACGCCGTCTACAATGAGCAGTTCTTC. Amino acids: CASSRDAVYNEQFF.

The count of this clone is one. This CDR3 reads CASSVEGSSSTAFF. CDR3 sequence (DNA): TGTGCCAGCAGCGTAGAAGGCAGCTCCTCGACAGCTTTCTTT. V and J are TRBV9 and TRBJ1-1; D remains unclear. V lost 0 bases, J lost 10 bases, and 16 bases lay in between. Per germline, CDR1 SGDLS and CDR2 YYNGEE. This CDR3 has 14 residues.

This clone was counted between two and nine times. This sequence joins TRBV6-5 and TRBJ1-3; 7 positions match TRBD1. There are 14 residues in the CDR3. The V gene's germline CDR1 is MNHEY and CDR2 SVGAGI. The DNA for the CDR3 is TGTGCGACCGGGACAGCCTTCTCTGGAAACACCATATATTTT. It specifies CATGTAFSGNTIYF.

This clone appeared a few times. Additional DNA sequences in this sample encode the identical CDR3. The chain has TRBV19 and TRBJ2-7, with 12 bases lining up with TRBD2. The CDR3 has 15 residues. The germline CDR1 and CDR2 sequences are LNHDA and SQIVND (reference sequence). J lost 2 bases, V lost 6 bases, and 5 bases had no gene match. As DNA, the CDR3 is TGTGCCAGTAGCCTCCTAGCGGGAGGGCCCTACGAGCAGTACTTC. Translating gives CASSLLAGGPYEQYF.

This clone was seen a single time. The V call is TRBV18, the J call TRBJ1-2, with unresolved D. CDR3 length: 15 amino acids. The ends were cut back, 2 bases at V and 0 bases at J, with 10 bases in the middle. Germline CDR1 and CDR2: KGHSH and LQKENI. CDR3 coding DNA: TGTGCCAGCTCACCAATCTCCGAATCTAACTATGGCTACACCTTC. This encodes CASSPISESNYGYTF.

The chain is built from TRBV25-1 and TRBJ1-3; D ambiguous. Germline lookup yields CDR1 MGHDK and CDR2 SYGVNS. The ends were cut back, 2 bases at V and 0 bases at J, with 8 bases in the middle. The CDR3 loop spans 15 amino acids. The DNA for the CDR3 is TGTGCCAGCAGTGAACTATGGGGCTCTGGAAACACCATATATTTT. It yields the protein CASSELWGSGNTIYF.

The V gene is TRBV6-6, the J gene TRBJ1-2, with D tentatively TRBD1 (6 bases). Per the germline V gene, CDR1 is MNHNY and CDR2 is SVGAGI (reference sequence). The CDR3 is 14 amino acids. The V end lost 6 bases, the J end lost 4 bases, and 15 bases lay between the germline ends. The CDR3 nucleotides read TGTGCCAGCAGCCCAGACAGGACCTCCTATGGCTACACCTTC. It encodes CASSPDRTSYGYTF.

This chain links TRBV10-3 with TRBJ1-1; D is unresolved. This CDR3 is 14 amino acids long. CDR1 and CDR2 (germline): ENHRY, SYGVKD. Between the trimmed V and J ends, which lost 2 bases and 1 base, there was a span of 8 bases. This chain's CDR3 is CAISERAGNTEAFF. DNA of the CDR3: TGTGCCATCAGTGAGAGGGCAGGGAACACTGAAGCTTTCTTT.

CDR3 protein: CASSLRRMQPQHF. CDR3 in DNA: TGTGCCAGCAGCCTACGCCGGATGCAGCCCCAGCATTTT. The chain carries TRBV13 and TRBJ1-5; D ambiguous. Germline CDR1 and CDR2: PRHDT and FYEKMQ (reference sequence). The germline V and J ends were trimmed by 5 bases and 7 bases, with 12 bases remaining between them. The CDR3 has 13 residues.

The rearrangement joins TRBV7-6 to TRBJ1-5; TRBD1 matches 10 bases. Unmatched junction bases numbered 7, after V lost 5 bases and J lost 6 bases. CDR1 and CDR2 from the germline V gene are SGHVS and FNYEAQ. This CDR3 has 15 amino acids. In nucleotides, the CDR3 is TGTGCCAGCAGCGACAGGGGGCTTGGGGTTCAGCCCCAGCATTTT. It codes for CASSDRGLGVQPQHF.

CDR3 sequence reads: CASSQPTTGYEQYF. The CDR3 DNA follows: TGTGCCAGCAGCCAACCCACCACAGGCTACGAGCAGTACTTC. This chain uses TRBV4-2 with TRBJ2-7; D might be TRBD1 (5 bases). CDR3 size: 14 residues. Germline V gene lookup returns CDR1 LGHNA and CDR2 YNFKEQ. Trimming pared 2 bases from V and 3 bases from J, leaving 11 bases between.

The chain joins TRBV6-5 to TRBJ1-1; 8 positions agree with TRBD1. Germline V gene lookup returns CDR1 MNHEY and CDR2 SVGAGI. V lost 6 bases and J lost 8; bases outside the gene matches: 14. CDR3 length: 15 residues. This CDR3 is CASSPPRRQGREAFF. The CDR3 coding sequence is TGTGCCAGCAGCCCCCCTAGGCGACAGGGGAGGGAAGCTTTCTTT.

About this clone itself: Other nucleotide sequences in the sample specify the same CDR3. The chain combines TRBV20-1 with TRBJ2-7; no clear D gene. Germline CDR1 and CDR2: DFQATT and SNEGSKA (reference sequence). The CDR3 consists of 11 residues. Between the trimmed V and J ends, which lost 3 bases and 0 bases, there was a span of 3 bases. This CDR3 reads CSASDSYEQYF. CDR3 DNA: TGCAGTGCTAGCGACTCCTACGAGCAGTACTTC.

Comments on this clone: A read error may account for a junction end that differs from germline. Additional DNA sequences in this sample encode the identical CDR3. The CDR3, as DNA: TGTGCCAGCAGTTCACCTGGAAACACCATATATTTC. It specifies CASSSPGNTIYF. The chain has TRBV6-6 and TRBJ1-3; D not resolved. This CDR3 has 12 residues. The germline V gene encodes CDR1 MNHNY and CDR2 SVGAGI (reference sequence).

The chain carries TRBV29-1 and TRBJ1-2, with TRBD1 as a possible D gene (6 bases). Germline V lookup: CDR1 SQVTM, CDR2 ANQGSEA. The CDR3 has 13 residues. Trimming shortened V by 5 bases and J by 4 bases, and 14 bases separated the two germline ends. The CDR3 is CSVKGDGSYGYTF. CDR3 nucleotides: TGCAGCGTTAAGGGGGACGGTTCCTATGGCTACACCTTC. Full variable domain (outside the CDR3, taken from reference TRBV29-1 and TRBJ1-2): SAVISQKPSRDICQRGTSLTIQCQVDSQVTMMFWYRQQPGQSLTLIATANQGSEATYESGFVIDKFPISRPNLTFSTLTVSNMSPEDSSIYLCSVKGDGSYGYTFGSGTRLTVV.

The chain employs TRBV9 and TRBJ2-7, with D maybe TRBD1 (5 bases). The CDR3 length is 13 residues. Germline V lookup: CDR1 SGDLS, CDR2 YYNGEE. Trimming removed 4 bases at V and 1 base at J, with 9 bases between. CDR3 sequence (DNA): TGTGCCAGCAGCAGGACACTATCCTACGAGCAGTACTTC. It translates to CASSRTLSYEQYF.

This clone was counted a few times. J is TRBJ1-2 and V is TRBV2; unclear D gene. The CDR3 totals 11 residues. V lost 1 base and J 13 bases, leaving 10 bases between the germline ends. Germline loops: CDR1 SNHLY, CDR2 FYNNEI. Here the CDR3 reads CASSEGAGLTF. The CDR3 DNA reads TGTGCCAGCAGTGAAGGGGCGGGCCTCACCTTC.

This chain uses TRBV11-2 with TRBJ1-4; the D is unclear. Germline CDR1 reads SGHAT; CDR2 reads FQNNGV. The CDR3 has 15 amino acids. Trimming cost V 1 base and J 4 bases, with 10 bases left between them. For the CDR3, the DNA is TGTGCCAGCAGCTTAGGGGTAGGGAGTAATGAAAAACTGTTTTTT. As protein: CASSLGVGSNEKLFF.

This clone has a single count. This chain connects TRBV18 to TRBJ2-7, with 13 bases matching TRBD2. Germline assignment: CDR1 KGHSH and CDR2 LQKENI. This CDR3 is 18 amino acids long. J lost 1 base, V lost 3 bases, and 9 bases had no gene match. CDR3 region: CASSPNGPGLAGSYEQYF. The DNA for the CDR3 is TGTGCCAGCTCACCGAACGGCCCGGGACTAGCGGGGTCCTACGAGCAGTACTTC.

The chain employs TRBV4-2 and TRBJ2-7; 13 bases are a match to TRBD2. The CDR3 spans 16 residues. Trimming removed 1 base from V and 0 bases from J; junction bases left unmatched: 0. Germline V gene data show CDR1 as LGHNA and CDR2 as YNFKEQ. CDR3 residues: CASSQGTSGSSYEQYF. The CDR3, as DNA: TGTGCCAGCAGCCAAGGGACTAGCGGGAGCTCCTACGAGCAGTACTTC.

The genes are TRBV5-1 and TRBJ2-7; 7 nucleotides match TRBD1. This CDR3 has 14 residues. Germline-derived CDR1 and CDR2 are SGHRS and YFSETQ. V gave up 4 bases and J gave up 1 base; unmatched junction bases: 5. In DNA, the CDR3 is TGCGCCAGCAGCATCGGGACAGCGTCCTACGAGCAGTACTTC. It translates to CASSIGTASYEQYF.

The chain recombines TRBV11-2 with TRBJ1-2; 9 nucleotides agree with TRBD1. The CDR3 runs to 13 residues. V lost 8 bases, J lost 5 bases, and 6 bases stayed unmatched. CDR1 SGHAT and CDR2 FQNNGV come from the germline V gene. The chain's CDR3 is CASQVGQGYGYTF. The CDR3 region has the DNA TGTGCCAGCCAAGTGGGACAGGGTTATGGCTACACCTTC.

J is TRBJ1-4 and V is TRBV2; tentatively, D is TRBD1 (5 bases). The CDR3 loop spans 14 amino acids. Germline CDR1 is SNHLY and CDR2 is FYNNEI. Between the trimmed V and J ends, which lost 6 bases and 8 bases, there was a span of 16 bases. The CDR3 is CASRKDTTGEKLFF. The CDR3 region has the DNA TGTGCCAGCAGGAAGGACACCACGGGCGAAAAACTGTTTTTT.

This clone was observed a single time. V and J are TRBV18 and TRBJ1-2; no definite D call. The CDR3 extends over 13 amino acids. Trimming took 2 bases from V and 1 from J, leaving 5 bases between them. Germline-derived CDR1 and CDR2 are KGHSH and LQKENI. Written as DNA, the CDR3 is TGTGCCAGCTCACCAGGGGTTAACTATGGCTACACCTTC. Protein: CASSPGVNYGYTF.

This chain joins TRBV18 and TRBJ2-1; D is unclear. With 3 bases removed from V and 6 bases from J, the gap between germline ends came to 9 bases. The CDR3 loop spans 13 amino acids. CDR1 is KGHSH and CDR2 is LQKENI in the germline V gene. CDR3 region: CASSPVGLNEQFF. CDR3 DNA sequence: TGTGCCAGCTCACCGGTCGGTCTCAATGAGCAGTTCTTC. The complete variable domain, with remaining parts taken from reference TRBV18 and TRBJ2-1, reads NAGVMQNPRHLVRRRGQEARLRCSPMKGHSHVYWYRQLPEEGLKFMVYLQKENIIDESGMPKERFSAEFPKEGPSILRIQQVVRGDSAAYFCASSPVGLNEQFFGPGTRLTVL.

The chain employs TRBV20-1 and TRBJ2-5, with D possibly matching TRBD1 (5 bases). The CDR3 spans 10 residues. Germline loops: CDR1 DFQATT, CDR2 SNEGSKA (reference sequence). V gave up 5 bases and J gave up 4 bases, with 5 bases separating them. The CDR3 spells CSADRETQYF. CDR3 nucleotides: TGCAGTGCTGACAGAGAGACCCAGTACTTC.